The next 10 T cell receptor beta chains were all read from a single sample in a study of blood T cell repertoires in COVID-19. TCRdb's table, derived via immunoSEQ multiplex PCR, lists solely in-frame clones and lacks some. The sample shows 240,000 or so clones, 87% of them seen only once. Source material: peripheral blood. The receptor source for this set is a man aged 60 to 69 who had recovered from COVID-19.

This clone was seen only once. V usage is TRBV3-1 (or the pseudogene TRBV3-2) and J usage is TRBJ2-1, with TRBD2 identical over 11 bases. From germline, CDR1 is LGHDT and CDR2 YNNKEL (reference sequence). The V and J ends lost 4 bases and 6 bases, in that order; junction bases with no gene match: 8. The CDR3 is 16 amino acids. CDR3 sequence reads: CASSLVKTSGANEQFF. The CDR3 DNA is TGTGCCAGCAGCCTTGTTAAGACTAGCGGGGCCAATGAGCAGTTCTTC.

V gene TRBV2 combines with J gene TRBJ2-7, with D hard to call. Germline CDR1 is SNHLY and CDR2 is FYNNEI. The germline V and J ends were trimmed by 6 bases and 3 bases, with 18 bases remaining between them. The CDR3 is 15 residues long. The CDR3 coding sequence is TGTGCCAGCAGGAAAACAGTCGATGTTAGCTACGAGCAGTACTTC. Amino acids: CASRKTVDVSYEQYF. The full variable domain, rest sourced from reference TRBV2 and TRBJ2-7, is EPEVTQTPSHQVTQMGQEVILRCVPISNHLYFYWYRQILGQKVEFLVSFYNNEISEKSEIFDDQFSVERPDGSNFTLKIRSTKLEDSAMYFCASRKTVDVSYEQYFGPGTRLTVT.

This clone occurred a few times. This chain links TRBV7-9 with TRBJ1-1, with D perhaps TRBD1 (5 bases). The CDR3 has 16 amino acids. CDR1 and CDR2 (germline): SEHNR, FQNEAQ (reference sequence). Trimming cost V 2 bases and J 5 bases, with 18 bases left between them. CDR3 coding DNA: TGTGCCAGCAGCTTATCAGGTTGGGGGGTAATTACTGAAGCTTTCTTT. This translates into CASSLSGWGVITEAFF.

The J gene is TRBJ1-1, the V gene TRBV11-3; D not resolved. Germline CDR1 reads SGHNT; CDR2 reads YENEEA. The CDR3 has 12 amino acids. V was shortened by 5 bases and J by 4 bases, with 8 bases between the two germline ends. The chain's CDR3 is CASSVSGTEAFF. As DNA, the CDR3 is TGTGCCAGCAGCGTCAGTGGCACTGAAGCTTTCTTT.

This clone was observed a handful of times. The rearrangement uses TRBV5-4 and TRBJ1-6; D uncertain. The V gene lost 5 bases and the J gene lost 9 bases, with 15 bases spanning the gap. This CDR3 is built from 14 residues. CDR1 SGHNT and CDR2 YYREEE come from the germline V gene (reference sequence). CDR3 amino acids: CASRRTGSTSPLHF. DNA for the CDR3: TGTGCCAGCAGGCGAACCGGGTCTACTTCACCCCTCCACTTT.

The CDR3 DNA reads as TGCGCCAGCAGCTTGGCCGACTCGGCGGGGGAAGCTTTCTTT. It codes for CASSLADSAGEAFF. The rearrangement links TRBV5-1 to TRBJ1-1; no firm D call. The CDR3 contains 14 residues. Germline CDR1 and CDR2: SGHRS and YFSETQ. Trimming removed 0 bases at V and 8 bases at J, with 14 bases between.

This sequence joins TRBV6-5 and TRBJ2-7; tentatively, D is TRBD1 (6 bases). V gave up 6 bases and J gave up 7 bases, with 16 bases separating them. CDR1 is MNHEY, CDR2 SVGAGI, per germline. This CDR3 comprises 13 residues. The CDR3 region has the DNA TGTGCCAGCAGGTACAGGGTCCAGGGGGAGCAGTACGTC. This codes for CASRYRVQGEQYV.

The chain employs TRBV4-1 and TRBJ1-3, with D perhaps TRBD1 (5 bases). Trimming removed 2 bases from V and 4 bases from J, with 12 bases in between. The CDR3 contains 15 residues. Germline loops: CDR1 MGHRA, CDR2 YSYEKL. CDR3 amino acids: CASSQNQGVGNTIYF. For the CDR3, the DNA is TGCGCCAGCAGCCAAAATCAGGGTGTGGGAAACACCATATATTTT.

DNA of the CDR3: TGTGCCAGCTCGGGGCGGGGGCGAAGCTCCTACAATGAGCAGTTCTTC. Translated: CASSGRGRSSYNEQFF. This rearrangement joins TRBV4-2 to TRBJ2-1; a weak D match, TRBD2 (7 bases). In germline, CDR1 is LGHNA, CDR2 YNFKEQ. The ends were cut back, 8 bases at V and 0 bases at J, with 17 bases in the middle. This CDR3 has 16 residues.

V gene TRBV6-5 combines with J gene TRBJ2-5; 8 positions agree with TRBD1. Germline V gene data show CDR1 as MNHEY and CDR2 as SVGAGI. The V gene end was trimmed by 4 bases and the J gene end by 5 bases; junction bases not matched to a gene: 6. The CDR3 loop spans 14 amino acids. The CDR3 DNA is TGTGCCAGCAGTTCGGACAGGGTAGGCGAGACCCAGTACTTC. This codes for CASSSDRVGETQYF.